This T cell receptor (beta chain) was retrieved from a study of blood T cell repertoires in COVID-19. Clones were read by immunoSEQ multiplex PCR, and TCRdb kept only the in-frame ones, dropping some. This table holds approximately 150,000 clones, over 70% found once. V shed 3 bases and J 2 bases; nucleotides not matched to a gene: 6. Germline lookup yields CDR1 SGHTA and CDR2 FQGNSA. The CDR3 runs 15 residues. This chain links TRBV7-2 with TRBJ2-5, with 7 bases lining up with TRBD1. Source material: peripheral blood. This receptor was obtained from a man between 45 and 60 years old who had recovered from COVID-19. The CDR3: CASSLRGTVQETQYF. CDR3 sequence (DNA): TGTGCCAGCAGCTTGAGGGGGACAGTACAAGAGACCCAGTACTTC.